This T cell receptor beta chain was captured by sequencing in a study of cytomegalovirus exposure and HLA in healthy donors. Study-level information: A preliminary data release comprised 70 million to 95 million unique TCRs obtained from HLA-typed donors. For the approximately 430 genotyped donors, 75% to 90% fell within the Caucasian-associated ancestry cluster. Study-wide points: Later on, a genetic analysis was performed. It linked a missense variant in DCLRE1C with V- and J-gene trimming of TCR beta.

PCR employed 60 Vbeta and 13 Jbeta primers. Here immunoSEQ multiplex PCR was the method, and the copy in TCRdb shows in-frame clones only, minus some. Altogether 150,000 to 200,000 clones are present, roughly 70% being singletons, with the ten largest covering 1.5% to 2%. Note on this clone: Its antigen remains unknown.

CDR3 length: 15 amino acids. Germline V gene sequence: CDR1 WNHNN, CDR2 SYGVQD (reference sequence). V was trimmed by 3 bases and J by 1 base, leaving 12 bases between them. In nominal health when sampled, donors likely had unrecorded immune exposures nonetheless. The J gene is TRBJ2-5, the V gene TRBV10-1, with D hard to call. The specimen sequenced was PBMCs. This sequence was found in a woman in her twenties or thirties in good health and CMV-seronegative. In nucleotides, the CDR3 is TGCGCCAGCAGTGACCCCCGCCTCGGCCAAGAGACCCAGTACTTC. It specifies CASSDPRLGQETQYF.